A selection of T cell receptor beta chains follows, all from one sample in a study of read filtering for tumor transcriptome and immune sequencing. TCRdb itself ran the reads through MiXCR, one entry per CDR3 protein. Altogether 9,000 to 9,500 distinct CDR3 sequences are present, about 16% being singletons, with the ten largest covering less than 30%. Specimen: a population of CD138-negative cells sorted from bone marrow. The receptors shown here come from a donor aged 40 or over with multiple myeloma. Both conserved end residues are part of each CDR3. D genes are given only for firm matches. Not all rows give a size; the values are once, few, many and, for expanded clones, a class.

j_call: TRBJ1-4
d_call: TRBD1
v_call: TRBV11-2
clone_size: many
cdr3_nt: TGTGCCAGCAGCTCAACAGGGGGCCTCGGTGAAAAACTGTTTTTT
cdr3_aa: CASSSTGGLGEKLFF

j_call: TRBJ1-1
d_call: -
v_call: TRBV6-6
clone_size: medium-sized
cdr3_nt: TGTGCCAGCAGCGCGGGACGGAACACTGAAGCTTTCTTT
cdr3_aa: CASSAGRNTEAFF

j_call: TRBJ2-1
d_call: -
v_call: TRBV7-3
clone_size: many
cdr3_nt: TGTGCCAGCAGCTTGGGCCTTTACAATGAGCAGTTCTTC
cdr3_aa: CASSLGLYNEQFF

j_call: TRBJ1-2
d_call: -
v_call: TRBV11-3
clone_size: -
cdr3_nt: TGTGCCAGCAGCTTGGACACAGTCTTATTCTATGGCTACACCTTC
cdr3_aa: CASSLDTVLFYGYTF

j_call: TRBJ2-2
d_call: TRBD1
v_call: TRBV6-5
clone_size: many
cdr3_nt: TGTGCCAGCAGTTACCCGGCAGGGGGCATCGACACCGGGGAGCTGTTTTTT
cdr3_aa: CASSYPAGGIDTGELFF

j_call: TRBJ2-6
d_call: -
v_call: TRBV5-1
clone_size: many
cdr3_nt: TGCGCCAGCAGCTTGGAAGGCTCCGGGGCCAACGTCCTGACTTTC
cdr3_aa: CASSLEGSGANVLTF

j_call: TRBJ2-2
d_call: TRBD1
v_call: TRBV20-1
clone_size: many
cdr3_nt: TGCAGTGCTAGGGCCGGGACAGGGGACACCGGGGAGCTGTTTTTT
cdr3_aa: CSARAGTGDTGELFF

j_call: TRBJ2-1
d_call: -
v_call: TRBV2
clone_size: medium-sized
cdr3_nt: TGTGCCAGCAGGGAAAGGGGGGGGGGCTACAATGAGCAGTTCTTC
cdr3_aa: CASRERGGGYNEQFF

j_call: TRBJ2-1
d_call: TRBD2
v_call: TRBV20-1
clone_size: many
cdr3_nt: TGCAGTGCTAGAGATTTACTAGCGGGAAACAATGAGCAGTTCTTC
cdr3_aa: CSARDLLAGNNEQFF

j_call: TRBJ1-1
d_call: -
v_call: TRBV29-1
clone_size: -
cdr3_nt: TGCAGCGTTGAGGTATGGGGCAGTGAAGCTTTCTTT
cdr3_aa: CSVEVWGSEAFF

j_call: TRBJ2-3
d_call: TRBD2
v_call: TRBV10-3
clone_size: many
cdr3_nt: TGTGCCATCAGTGATGGAACTAGCGGAGTAGATACGCAGTATTTT
cdr3_aa: CAISDGTSGVDTQYF

j_call: TRBJ1-1
d_call: -
v_call: TRBV5-1
clone_size: -
cdr3_nt: TGCGCCAGCAGCTTGGCCGCGGTGAACACTGAAGCTTTCTTT
cdr3_aa: CASSLAAVNTEAFF

j_call: TRBJ2-1
d_call: TRBD2
v_call: TRBV5-4
clone_size: many
cdr3_nt: TGTGCCAGCAGCATGGGACTAGCGGGGTACAATGAGCAGTTCTTC
cdr3_aa: CASSMGLAGYNEQFF

j_call: TRBJ2-3
d_call: -
v_call: TRBV11-2
clone_size: many
cdr3_nt: TGTGCCAGCAGCCGAAGTCAGGGTACGACAGATACGCAGTATTTT
cdr3_aa: CASSRSQGTTDTQYF

j_call: TRBJ1-5
d_call: -
v_call: TRBV20-1
clone_size: many
cdr3_nt: TGCAGTGCTAGGCAACGGGGATATAGCAATCAGCCCCAGCATTTT
cdr3_aa: CSARQRGYSNQPQHF

j_call: TRBJ1-1
d_call: -
v_call: TRBV24-1
clone_size: many
cdr3_nt: TGTGCCACCAGGGGACCGAACACTGAAGCTTTCTTT
cdr3_aa: CATRGPNTEAFF

j_call: TRBJ2-1
d_call: -
v_call: TRBV28
clone_size: -
cdr3_nt: TGTGCCAGCGGTTTGAAGTCGGGGGTTGATCAGTTCTTC
cdr3_aa: CASGLKSGVDQFF

j_call: TRBJ1-5
d_call: -
v_call: TRBV3-1
clone_size: many
cdr3_nt: TGTGCCAGCAGCCAAGATTTGGTCGGGCAGCCCCAGCATTTT
cdr3_aa: CASSQDLVGQPQHF

j_call: TRBJ1-3
d_call: -
v_call: TRBV20-1
clone_size: many
cdr3_nt: TGCAGTGCTAGCCGTGCCCTCTTCGGGGAAAACACCATATATTTT
cdr3_aa: CSASRALFGENTIYF

j_call: TRBJ2-1
d_call: -
v_call: TRBV19
clone_size: medium-sized
cdr3_nt: TGTGCCAGTAGTATGGCAGGGAGCTCCTACAATGAGCAGTTCTTC
cdr3_aa: CASSMAGSSYNEQFF

j_call: TRBJ1-1
d_call: -
v_call: TRBV19
clone_size: many
cdr3_nt: TGTGCCAGTAGTATTATAGAACGCGGTGACACTGAAGCTTTCTTT
cdr3_aa: CASSIIERGDTEAFF

j_call: TRBJ2-1
d_call: TRBD2
v_call: TRBV20-1
clone_size: medium-sized
cdr3_nt: TGCAGTGCCAATAGCGGGGGGACCTACAATGAGCAGTTCTTC
cdr3_aa: CSANSGGTYNEQFF

j_call: TRBJ2-2
d_call: -
v_call: TRBV5-1
clone_size: many
cdr3_nt: TGCGCCAGCACCCAACGGGGGTCGAACACCGGGGAGCTGTTTTTT
cdr3_aa: CASTQRGSNTGELFF

j_call: TRBJ2-3
d_call: -
v_call: TRBV7-3
clone_size: many
cdr3_nt: TGTGCCAGCAGCTTAAAGGGGAGGACAGATACGCAGTATTTT
cdr3_aa: CASSLKGRTDTQYF

j_call: TRBJ2-3
d_call: -
v_call: TRBV28
clone_size: many
cdr3_nt: TGTGCCAGCAGTTTCAGGGGTCCTAGCACAGATACGCAGTATTTT
cdr3_aa: CASSFRGPSTDTQYF

j_call: TRBJ1-2
d_call: -
v_call: TRBV7-9
clone_size: -
cdr3_nt: TGTGCCAGCCGTGCGGGGGCCTTCTATGGCTACACCTTC
cdr3_aa: CASRAGAFYGYTF